These 6 T cell receptor beta chains originate from one sample sequenced in a study of identical twins (dated by TCRdb to 2016 to 2017). Library creation used 5' RACE. TCRdb names Illumina HiSeq 2000 as the instrument used. TCRdb ran its own pipeline on the public reads, namely fastp trimming at Q25 and MiXCR clone calling, and kept in-frame beta chains. When rows share a CDR3 protein, they turn into one entry using the most common DNA and genes. Counted in this sample were about 790,000 distinct CDR3 sequences; approximately 18% of them appeared once. 10% to 15% of the sample comes from the top ten. This sample was shared with a second study, whose subject was T cells expressing NK-cell markers.

Sequenced material: PBMCs. These receptors were obtained from a woman aged 18-29 years in good health.

In this sample, this clonotype turned up a few times. J is TRBJ2-7 and V is TRBV29-1; 7 bases align to TRBD2. CDR3 length: 14 amino acids. The V gene's germline CDR1 is SQVTM and CDR2 ANQGSEA. The junction had 12 bases not matched to a gene; V was cut back by 4 bases and J by 6 bases. The CDR3 DNA is TGCAGCGTTGCCTGGGGGGGGAGTAGCAGCGAGCAGTACTTC. This sequence encodes CSVAWGGSSSEQYF.

This clonotype was seen only a few times. For the CDR3, the DNA is TGTGCTAGTCTAATAGCGGGAGGGCCCTACAATGAGCAGTTCTTC. Translating it yields CASLIAGGPYNEQFF. The chain employs TRBV12-5 and TRBJ2-1; 11 bases agree with TRBD2. The germline CDR1 and CDR2 sequences are LGHNT and FRNRAP. Losses at the gene ends were 8 bases for V and 2 bases for J; bases not matched to a gene: 5. CDR3 size: 15 residues.

Ten or more counts support this clonotype. At one end, the junction sequence differs from germline, possibly due to a read error. The chain employs TRBV5-1 and TRBJ2-5, with 7 bases fitting TRBD1. CDR3 length: 13 amino acids. Germline lookup yields CDR1 SGHRS and CDR2 YFSETQ. The DNA for the CDR3 is TGTGCCAGCAGTCGGGACAGCCAAGAGACCCAGTACTTC. Translated: CASSRDSQETQYF.

This clonotype was seen many times. J is TRBJ2-2 and V is TRBV6-5; D may be TRBD2 (5 bases). The V end lost 4 bases, the J end lost 7 bases, and 7 bases lay between the germline ends. The CDR3 covers 12 residues. The V gene's germline CDR1 is MNHEY and CDR2 SVGAGI. The CDR3 DNA sequence: TGTGCCAGCAGTTTAGCGAGCGGGGAGCTGTTTTTT. It yields the protein CASSLASGELFF.

This clonotype was seen at least ten times. The chain is built from TRBV5-5 and TRBJ2-3; D uncertain. Trimming shortened V by 5 bases and J by 1 base, and 8 bases separated the two germline ends. CDR3 length equals 13 residues. The germline V gene encodes CDR1 SGHKS and CDR2 YYEKEE (reference sequence). The CDR3 sequence: CASRFAGTDTQYF. In DNA form, the CDR3 reads TGTGCCAGCAGGTTCGCGGGCACAGATACGCAGTATTTT.

This clonotype was seen more than once but under ten times. This chain links TRBV5-1 with TRBJ1-2; D remains ambiguous. V was shortened by 0 bases and J by 1 base, with 7 bases between the two germline ends. CDR3 size: 14 residues. CDR1 and CDR2 from the germline V gene are SGHRS and YFSETQ. CDR3 residues: CASSLAGDNYGYTF. CDR3 nucleotide sequence: TGCGCCAGCAGCTTGGCCGGGGATAACTATGGCTACACCTTC. The variable domain in full, completed from reference TRBV5-1 and TRBJ1-2, reads KAGVTQTPRYLIKTRGQQVTLSCSPISGHRSVSWYQQTPGQGLQFLFEYFSETQRNKGNFPGRFSGRQFSNSRSEMNVSTLELGDSALYLCASSLAGDNYGYTFGSGTRLTVV.